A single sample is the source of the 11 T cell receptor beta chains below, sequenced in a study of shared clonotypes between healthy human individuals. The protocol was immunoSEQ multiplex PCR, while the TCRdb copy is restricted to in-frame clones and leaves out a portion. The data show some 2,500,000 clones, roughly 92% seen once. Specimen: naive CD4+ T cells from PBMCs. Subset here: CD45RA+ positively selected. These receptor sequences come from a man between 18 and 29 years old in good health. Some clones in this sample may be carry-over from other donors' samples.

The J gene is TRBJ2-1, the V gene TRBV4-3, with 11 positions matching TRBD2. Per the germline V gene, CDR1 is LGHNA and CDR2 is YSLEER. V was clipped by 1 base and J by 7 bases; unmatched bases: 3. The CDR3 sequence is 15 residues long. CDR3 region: CASSQGLAGPNEQFF. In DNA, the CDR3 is TGCGCCAGCAGCCAAGGACTAGCGGGGCCTAATGAGCAGTTCTTC.

The CDR3 DNA sequence: TGTGCCAGCAGTTCCGCAGGGGGGTACTCCTACGAGCAGTACTTC. Residues: CASSSAGGYSYEQYF. The chain recombines TRBV28 with TRBJ2-7, with D maybe TRBD1 (7 bases). The V end lost 4 bases, the J end lost 0 bases, and 13 bases lay between the germline ends. The CDR3 extends over 15 amino acids. Germline-derived CDR1 and CDR2 are MDHEN and SYDVKM.

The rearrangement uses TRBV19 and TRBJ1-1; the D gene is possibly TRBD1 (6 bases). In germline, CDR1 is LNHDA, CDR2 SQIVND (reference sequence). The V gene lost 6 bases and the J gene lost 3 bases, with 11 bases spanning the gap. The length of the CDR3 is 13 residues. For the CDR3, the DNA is TGTGCCAGTAGCCAGGGGTTTCACACTGAAGCTTTCTTT. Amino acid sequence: CASSQGFHTEAFF.

CDR3 sequence (DNA): TGTGCCTGGAGTACCGAATCCTGGCAGGGTAATCAGCCCCAGCATTTT. Protein product: CAWSTESWQGNQPQHF. This sequence joins TRBV30 and TRBJ1-5, with TRBD1 as a possible D gene (5 bases). The germline V gene encodes CDR1 GTSNPN and CDR2 SVGIG (reference sequence). The CDR3 contains 16 residues. V was shortened by 2 bases and J by 4 bases, with 18 bases between the two germline ends.

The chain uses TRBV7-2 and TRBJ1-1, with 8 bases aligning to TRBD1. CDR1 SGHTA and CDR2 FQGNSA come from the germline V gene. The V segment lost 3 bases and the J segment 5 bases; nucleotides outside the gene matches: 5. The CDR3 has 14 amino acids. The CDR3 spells CASSLDRVFTEAFF. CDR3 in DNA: TGTGCCAGCAGCTTGGACAGGGTCTTTACTGAAGCTTTCTTT.

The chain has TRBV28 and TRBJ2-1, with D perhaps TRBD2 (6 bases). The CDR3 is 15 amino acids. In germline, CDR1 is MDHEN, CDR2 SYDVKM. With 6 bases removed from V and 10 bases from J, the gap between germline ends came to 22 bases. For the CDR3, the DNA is TGTGCCAGCAGAACCGGGACTCAAGGCGGAAGGGAGCAGTTCTTC. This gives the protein CASRTGTQGGREQFF.

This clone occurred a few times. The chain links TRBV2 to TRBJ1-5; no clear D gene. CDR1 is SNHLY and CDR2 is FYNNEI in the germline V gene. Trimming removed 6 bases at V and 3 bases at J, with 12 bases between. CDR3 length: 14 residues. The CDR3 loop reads CASSSDGFNQPQHF. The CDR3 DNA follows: TGTGCCAGCAGCTCAGACGGATTCAATCAGCCCCAGCATTTT.

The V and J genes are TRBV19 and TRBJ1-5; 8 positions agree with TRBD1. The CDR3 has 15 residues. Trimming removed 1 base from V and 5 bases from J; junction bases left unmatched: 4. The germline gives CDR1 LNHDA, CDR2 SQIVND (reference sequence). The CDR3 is CASSIVGQGDQPQHF. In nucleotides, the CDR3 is TGTGCCAGTAGTATAGTCGGACAGGGCGATCAGCCCCAGCATTTT. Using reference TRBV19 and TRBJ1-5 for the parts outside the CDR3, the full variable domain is DGGITQSPKYLFRKEGQNVTLSCEQNLNHDAMYWYRQDPGQGLRLIYYSQIVNDFQKGDIAEGYSVSREKKESFPLTVTSAQKNPTAFYLCASSIVGQGDQPQHFGDGTRLSIL.

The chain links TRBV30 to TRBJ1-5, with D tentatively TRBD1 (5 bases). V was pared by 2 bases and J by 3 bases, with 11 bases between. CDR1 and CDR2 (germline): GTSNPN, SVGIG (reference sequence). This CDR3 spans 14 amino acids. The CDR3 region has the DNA TGTGCCTGGAGTCCAGGGCCACTCAATCAGCCCCAGCATTTT. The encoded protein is CAWSPGPLNQPQHF.

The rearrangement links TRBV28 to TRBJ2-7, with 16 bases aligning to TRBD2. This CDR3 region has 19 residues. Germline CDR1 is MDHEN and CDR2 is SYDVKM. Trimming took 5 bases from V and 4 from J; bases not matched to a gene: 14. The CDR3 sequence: CASSTQPGLAGGPGYEQYF. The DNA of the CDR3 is TGTGCCAGCAGTACACAACCGGGACTAGCGGGAGGGCCTGGGTACGAGCAGTACTTC.

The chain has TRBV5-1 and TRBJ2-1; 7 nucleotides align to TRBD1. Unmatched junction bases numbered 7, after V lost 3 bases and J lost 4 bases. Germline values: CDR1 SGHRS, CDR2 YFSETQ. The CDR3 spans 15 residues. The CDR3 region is CASSSRTGLYNEQFF. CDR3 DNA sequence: TGCGCCAGCAGCTCTCGGACAGGTCTATACAATGAGCAGTTCTTC.